These 17 T cell receptor beta chains share one sample of origin, sequenced in a study of TET2 disruption in CD19-targeted CAR T cells. Libraries were prepared by immunoSEQ multiplex PCR; TCRdb keeps only in-frame clonotypes and omits some of them. The sample totals under 30,000 clones. Regarding treatment: autologous CTL019 cells: CD19 CAR with 4-1BB and CD3 zeta domains. These TCRs' antigens remain unknown. Sequences were derived from CD8- CAR+ T cells sorted from cultured blood T cells, sampled for CD19 CAR T cell therapy. Subset of the sample: CD8-negative CAR-positive T cells from the infusion product. The receptors were sampled from a man aged 65 to 85 with chronic lymphocytic leukemia.

Comment on this clone: The read is 3 residues too short to cover the CDR3 end, so that end is filled in from the germline J gene. The chain joins TRBV7-6 to TRBJ1-1, with D maybe TRBD1 (6 bases). V shed 3 bases and J shed 1 base, with 9 bases lying between them. The CDR3 runs to 14 residues. Germline assignment: CDR1 SGHVS and CDR2 FNYEAQ. This CDR3 reads CASSFTGPNTEAFF. The covered CDR3 bases are TGTGCCAGCAGCTTTACAGGGCCGAACACTGAA. Complete variable domain (other parts from reference TRBV7-6 and TRBJ1-1): GAGVSQSPRYKVTKRGQDVALRCDPISGHVSLYWYRQALGQGPEFLTYFNYEAQQDKSGLPNDRFSAERPEGSISTLTIQRTEQRDSAMYRCASSFTGPNTEAFFGQGTRLTVV.

About this clone: The read stops 3 residues short of the end of the CDR3; the missing end is completed from the germline J gene. The V call is TRBV3-1 (or the pseudogene TRBV3-2), the J call TRBJ2-3; a weak D match, TRBD2 (5 bases). This CDR3 spans 15 amino acids. Germline assignment: CDR1 LGHDT and CDR2 YNNKEL (reference sequence). V dropped 2 bases and J dropped 1 base, with 10 bases sitting between them. The DNA read from the CDR3 is TGTGCCAGCAGCCAACCCCGGACTGGCACAGATACG. This encodes CASSQPRTGTDT. From start to end, the CDR3 is CASSQPRTGTDTQYF.

On this clone itself: The CDR3 is cut off 3 residues early in the read; its end comes from the germline J gene. V gene TRBV7-9 combines with J gene TRBJ1-2; perhaps TRBD1 as D (6 bases). Deletions cut 3 bases from V and 6 bases from J, with 14 bases between. This CDR3 spans 14 amino acids. Germline-derived CDR1 and CDR2 are SEHNR and FQNEAQ (reference sequence). CDR3 sequence reads: CASSFGGRLDGYTF. The sequenced CDR3 bases are TGTGCCAGCAGCTTCGGGGGGCGATTAGATGGC.

The CDR3 region is CASSPRTGGETQYF. The CDR3 DNA, read in part, is TGCGCCAGCAGCCCCCGGACAGGGGGCGAGACT. The chain employs TRBV5-1 and TRBJ2-4; 11 positions match TRBD1. The read falls 3 residues short of the CDR3 end, and the missing part is taken from the germline J gene. The CDR3 contains 14 residues. Germline CDR1 SGHRS, CDR2 YFSETQ.

As for this clone: Read data end 3 residues before the CDR3 end; the end is taken from the germline J gene. The V and J genes are TRBV7-8 and TRBJ1-1, with unresolved D. This CDR3 has 15 amino acids. The germline V gene has CDR1 SGHVS and CDR2 FQNEAQ. V lost 5 bases and J 2 bases, leaving 15 bases between the germline ends. CDR3: CASSRGSGSNTEAFF. The covered CDR3 bases are TGTGCCAGCAGCCGCGGGTCGGGGAGCAACACTGAA.

A word on this clone: The germline gene is not matched at one end of the junction; a read error may be the cause. The CDR3 extends 3 residues past the end of the read, so its final part is completed from the germline J gene. Other nucleotide sequences from this sample produce the same CDR3. The chain employs TRBV20-1 and TRBJ1-2, with D maybe TRBD1 (5 bases). The CDR3 totals 14 residues. The germline CDR1 and CDR2 sequences are DFQATT and SNEGSKA (reference sequence). The CDR3 DNA, read in part, is TGCAGTGCTAGACGGAGGGGCTTCCCCTATGGT. The encoded protein is CSARRRGFPYG. The whole CDR3 sequence reads CSARRRGFPYGYTF.

With respect to this clone: Coverage ceases 3 residues before the CDR3 finishes, and the germline J gene fills in the end. The rearrangement joins TRBV18 to TRBJ2-4; a possible D gene is TRBD2 (5 bases). CDR3 length: 17 amino acids. CDR1 is KGHSH, CDR2 LQKENI, per germline. The CDR3 DNA, read in part, is TGTGCCAGCTCACCACAAACTTTGTCCCGAGGGCAAGAGACT. This codes for CASSPQTLSRGQET. Given in full, the CDR3 is CASSPQTLSRGQETQYF.

With regard to this clone: From the germline J gene comes the end of the CDR3, since the read stops 3 residues before it. The V and J genes are TRBV12-3 or TRBV12-4 and TRBJ2-2, with TRBD1 matching over 11 bases. J gave up 3 bases and V 6 bases, and 3 bases lay outside the gene matches. The CDR3 runs 15 residues. The covered CDR3 bases are TGTGCCAGCAGGGACAGGGGGCTGGACACCGGGGAG. As protein: CASRDRGLDTGE. In full, the CDR3 is CASRDRGLDTGELFF.

With respect to this clone: The read ends 3 residues before the CDR3 terminus; that terminus is restored from the germline J gene. The rearrangement uses TRBV4-2 and TRBJ2-3; 7 nucleotides align to TRBD2. Germline loops: CDR1 LGHNA, CDR2 YNFKEQ. The CDR3 is made up of 16 amino acids. J gave up 4 bases and V 0 bases, and 7 bases lay outside the gene matches. CDR3 DNA (partial): TGTGCCAGCAGCCAAGAAAGGAGCCTAGCGGCAGATACG. It yields the protein CASSQERSLAADT. The CDR3 reads in full as CASSQERSLAADTQYF.

With regard to this clone: Sequencing ends 3 residues short of the CDR3 end; the germline J gene provides the rest. The rearrangement uses TRBV5-6 and TRBJ2-4; 10 nucleotides agree with TRBD1. Per the germline V gene, CDR1 is SGHDT and CDR2 is YYEEEE. The CDR3 runs 15 residues. The DNA read from the CDR3 is TGTGCCAGCAGAGAAGGGACAGGGGTTGGCTATGGT. Amino acids: CASREGTGVGYG. The whole CDR3 sequence is CASREGTGVGYGQYF.

As to this clone: The DNA ends 3 residues before the CDR3 does, and the rest of the CDR3 is filled in from the germline J gene. The J gene is TRBJ1-4, the V gene TRBV19; a weak D match, TRBD1 (5 bases). The CDR3 has 16 residues. From germline, CDR1 is LNHDA and CDR2 SQIVND (reference sequence). V gave up 5 bases and J gave up 5 bases, with 18 bases separating them. CDR3 DNA, as far as it was read: TGTGCCAGTAGTGCGACTGCAGGGAGTATCAATGAAAAA. Residues: CASSATAGSINEK. Given in full, the CDR3 is CASSATAGSINEKLFF. Full variable domain (missing parts from reference TRBV19 and TRBJ1-4): DGGITQSPKYLFRKEGQNVTLSCEQNLNHDAMYWYRQDPGQGLRLIYYSQIVNDFQKGDIAEGYSVSREKKESFPLTVTSAQKNPTAFYLCASSATAGSINEKLFFGSGTQLSVL.

As for this clone: The read terminates 3 residues before the CDR3 end, so the remaining end is supplied by the germline J gene. The chain joins TRBV7-8 to TRBJ2-3; weak D call: TRBD1 (6 bases). Per germline, CDR1 SGHVS and CDR2 FQNEAQ. V lost 5 bases, J lost 4 bases, and 7 bases lay in between. The CDR3 runs to 12 residues. The DNA read from the CDR3 is TGTGCCAGCAGCCCAGGGGCAGATACG. Translation gives CASSPGADT. The CDR3 reads in full as CASSPGADTQYF. Combining the CDR3 with reference TRBV7-8 and TRBJ2-3 gives the whole variable domain GAGVSQSPRYKVAKRGQDVALRCDPISGHVSLFWYQQALGQGPEFLTYFQNEAQLDKSGLPSDRFFAERPEGSVSTLKIQRTQQEDSAVYLCASSPGADTQYFGPGTRLTVL.

As for this clone: The read terminates 3 residues ahead of where the CDR3 ends, so the germline J gene completes it. V and J are TRBV6-1 and TRBJ2-7; 8 bases are a match to TRBD1. There are 14 residues in the CDR3. Trimming took 1 base from V and 4 from J; bases not matched to a gene: 3. The germline gives CDR1 MNHNS, CDR2 SASEGT. The CDR3 region is CASSEEGTGYEQYF. CDR3 bases read: TGTGCCAGCAGTGAAGAGGGGACAGGATACGAG.

The CDR3 sequence is CASSLPGSIHNEAFF. The part of the CDR3 DNA that was read is TGTGCCAGCAGCTTACCAGGGTCAATACACAATGAG. The chain couples TRBV7-3 to TRBJ1-1; D perhaps matches TRBD1 (5 bases). The sequenced fragment ends 3 residues before the CDR3 boundary, so the rest is inferred from the germline J gene. The CDR3 spans 15 residues. Germline values: CDR1 SGHTA, CDR2 FQGTGA. The whole variable domain, filled in from reference TRBV7-3 and TRBJ1-1, reads GAGVSQTPSNKVTEKGKYVELRCDPISGHTALYWYRQSLGQGPEFLIYFQGTGAADDSGLPNDRFFAVRPEGSVSTLKIQRTERGDSAVYLCASSLPGSIHNEAFFGQGTRLTVV.

This chain's CDR3 is CSAREPGHLSALHF. Incomplete CDR3 DNA: TGCAGTGCTAGAGAGCCGGGACACCTCTCGGCC. The gene calls are TRBV20-1 and TRBJ1-6, with D possibly TRBD1 on 6 matching bases. The missing CDR3 end, 3 residues past where the read stops, is filled in from the germline J gene. The CDR3 runs to 14 residues. CDR1 DFQATT and CDR2 SNEGSKA come from the germline V gene (reference sequence).

Turning to this clone: Distinct nucleotide sequences in the sample also encode this CDR3. Incomplete CDR3 DNA: TGTGCCTGGAGTGTGAATTCGGGACAGGGCTTGCGGGGAAACACC. This codes for CAWSVNSGQGLRGNT. The CDR3 in its entirety is CAWSVNSGQGLRGNTIYF. The chain has TRBV30 and TRBJ1-3; TRBD1 matches 9 bases. Read sequence stops 3 residues before the CDR3 end, and the germline J gene provides the missing end. CDR3 size: 18 residues. Germline CDR1 and CDR2: GTSNPN and SVGIG (reference sequence). Trimming removed 0 bases from V and 4 bases from J; junction bases left unmatched: 13.

With respect to this clone: Sequencing ends 3 residues short of the CDR3 end; the germline J gene provides the rest. V gene TRBV10-3 combines with J gene TRBJ2-6, with 7 bases that match TRBD1. The junction had 7 bases not matched to a gene; V was cut back by 2 bases and J by 0 bases. This CDR3 is 18 amino acids long. CDR1 is ENHRY, CDR2 SYGVKD, per germline. CDR3 bases read: TGTGCCATCAGTGAGATGGAACAGGGGAGCTCTGGGGCCAACGTC. As protein: CAISEMEQGSSGANV. In full, the CDR3 is CAISEMEQGSSGANVLTF.